This note documents a single T cell receptor beta chain sequence. The data are from a study of blood T cell repertoires in COVID-19. Study-wide background: Sites across the United States, Italy and Spain contributed samples from acute and convalescent COVID-19. Nucleic acid was either cDNA or gDNA, and it came from T cells, B-cell-depleted T cells, or PBMCs.

The Seattle site enrolled patients during active infection and followed them longitudinally. Deletions cut 1 base from V and 0 bases from J, with 7 bases between. The germline gives CDR1 SGHAT, CDR2 FQNNGV. The CDR3 extends over 15 amino acids. Original data processing: It was from reference gene primer amplification that nucleated cell counts were estimated. Assay used: immunoSEQ multiplex PCR; TCRdb lists only in-frame clones, some missing. That table supplies the V and J calls and clone size; D and trimming were determined from the DNA. The sample records fewer than 600,000 clones, roughly 89% being singletons.

J is TRBJ1-3 and V is TRBV11-2; D remains ambiguous. Sequencing input: peripheral blood. The source is a man aged 18 to 35 with COVID-19, enrolled during active disease. The CDR3 DNA sequence: TGTGCCAGCAGCTTAGTCCGGGGCTCTGGAAACACCATATATTTT. It yields the protein CASSLVRGSGNTIYF.